Below, 18 T cell receptor beta chains from the same sample are listed, as sequenced in a study of T cell responses to AZD1222 COVID-19 vaccine (dated by TCRdb to the early 2020s). Library preparation employed the immunoSEQ multiplex PCR assay. TCRdb holds this immuneACCESS table with in-frame rearrangements only. Some clones are missing; in checked studies, unresolved V genes explain under half, and the rest has no known cause. The sample includes 150,000 to 200,000 clones, with around 90% observed a single time. The leading ten clones occupy 2.6% of the sample. This specimen's time point label, interpreted: baseline before first vaccination. Sequencing was performed on peripheral blood, taken on day 0 of AZD1222 vaccination. The receptors come from an adult in good health.

CDR3 sequence: CATKRYFGTEAFF. DNA for the CDR3: TGTGCCACTAAACGATATTTTGGCACTGAAGCTTTCTTT. V gene TRBV6-5 combines with J gene TRBJ1-1; D uncertain. The V end was cut by 10 bases, the J end by 4 bases, with 16 bases between. Germline V lookup: CDR1 MNHEY, CDR2 SVGAGI. This CDR3 is built from 13 residues.

V gene TRBV19 combines with J gene TRBJ1-1, with 10 bases that match TRBD1. CDR3 length: 14 amino acids. Losses at the gene ends were 3 bases for V and 3 bases for J; bases not matched to a gene: 1. Germline CDR1 and CDR2: LNHDA and SQIVND (reference sequence). CDR3 sequence reads: CASSMDRGYTEAFF. The CDR3 DNA sequence: TGTGCCAGTAGTATGGACAGGGGGTACACTGAAGCTTTCTTT.

This clone was recorded many times. The chain has TRBV7-9 and TRBJ2-7; D unresolved. CDR1 is SEHNR and CDR2 is FQNEAQ in the germline V gene (reference sequence). V shed 4 bases and J shed 2 bases, with 21 bases lying between them. The CDR3 covers 17 residues. The CDR3 here is CASSSSETHLPAYEQYF. CDR3 nucleotide sequence: TGTGCCAGCAGCTCTTCAGAGACCCATCTTCCGGCCTACGAGCAGTACTTC. The variable domain in full, completed from reference TRBV7-9 and TRBJ2-7, reads DTGVSQNPRHKITKRGQNVTFRCDPISEHNRLYWYRQTLGQGPEFLTYFQNEAQLEKSRLLSDRFSAERPKGSFSTLEIQRTEQGDSAMYLCASSSSETHLPAYEQYFGPGTRLTVT.

This chain joins TRBV2 and TRBJ1-3; 8 bases align to TRBD1. V trimming: 6 bases; J trimming: 9 bases; junction bases outside the gene matches: 13. The germline V gene has CDR1 SNHLY and CDR2 FYNNEI. The CDR3 is 15 amino acids. Here the CDR3 reads CASSKTGAEIGTIYF. CDR3 DNA sequence: TGTGCCAGCAGCAAGACAGGGGCGGAGATCGGCACCATATATTTT.

V gene TRBV7-9 combines with J gene TRBJ1-2; 8 nucleotides align to TRBD1. This CDR3 spans 16 amino acids. Trimming cost V 5 bases and J 8 bases; bases outside gene matches: 16. Looked up from germline, CDR1 is SEHNR and CDR2 is FQNEAQ (reference sequence). The CDR3 protein is CASSVKTGGGRGGYTF. The CDR3, as DNA: TGTGCCAGCAGCGTTAAAACAGGGGGTGGCCGGGGAGGCTACACCTTC.

This clone has just one count. This sequence joins TRBV5-8 and TRBJ1-4, with 7 bases aligning to TRBD1. The CDR3 is 19 residues long. With V trimmed by 4 bases and J by 0 bases, 15 bases remained unmatched. Germline V gives CDR1 SGHTS, CDR2 YDEGEE. This CDR3 reads CASSGPQTGPFATNEKLFF. The CDR3 DNA sequence: TGTGCCAGCAGCGGACCGCAGACAGGGCCGTTCGCAACTAATGAAAAACTGTTTTTT. The variable domain in full, completed from reference TRBV5-8 and TRBJ1-4, reads EAGVTQSPTHLIKTRGQQATLRCSPISGHTSVYWYQQALGLGLQFLLWYDEGEERNRGNFPPRFSGRQFPNYSSELNVNALELEDSALYLCASSGPQTGPFATNEKLFFGSGTQLSVL.

This clone occurred once. This chain links TRBV11-1 with TRBJ2-5, with D unresolved. Trimming removed 5 bases at V and 2 bases at J, with 9 bases between. The CDR3 contains 13 residues. The germline V gene encodes CDR1 SGHAT and CDR2 FQDESV (reference sequence). The CDR3 DNA sequence: TGTGCCAGCAGCACCCCTTGGCAAGAGACCCAGTACTTC. Translating gives CASSTPWQETQYF. Full variable domain (outside the CDR3, taken from reference TRBV11-1 and TRBJ2-5): EAEVAQSPRYKITEKSQAVAFWCDPISGHATLYWYRQILGQGPELLVQFQDESVVDDSQLPKDRFSAERLKGVDSTLKIQPAELGDSAMYLCASSTPWQETQYFGPGTRLLVL.

The rearrangement uses TRBV12-3 or TRBV12-4 and TRBJ2-1; D is possibly TRBD2 (6 bases). With 5 bases removed from V and 9 bases from J, the gap between germline ends came to 14 bases. The CDR3 runs to 13 residues. The CDR3 nucleotides are TGTGCCAGCAGTCCAGTTTGGGACTCTGAGCAGTTCTTC. Encoded protein: CASSPVWDSEQFF.

This clone was observed a single time. The V call is TRBV30, the J call TRBJ2-2; unclear D gene. The CDR3 covers 14 residues. V lost 0 bases and J lost 6, with 11 bases in between. The germline V gene encodes CDR1 GTSNPN and CDR2 SVGIG (reference sequence). The CDR3 bases are TGTGCCTGGAGTGTAAACATGAAGGCCGGGGAGCTGTTTTTT. This gives the protein CAWSVNMKAGELFF.

In this sample, this clone turned up once. The chain has TRBV10-3 and TRBJ2-7; TRBD1 might be the D (6 bases). V was trimmed by 2 bases and J by 0 bases, leaving 14 bases between them. Germline lookup yields CDR1 ENHRY and CDR2 SYGVKD. The CDR3 is 16 residues long. The DNA for the CDR3 is TGTGCCATCAGTGAGATTCAGGGACAAACCTCCTACGAGCAGTACTTC. This gives the protein CAISEIQGQTSYEQYF.

The chain recombines TRBV3-1 (or the pseudogene TRBV3-2) with TRBJ2-7; TRBD2 aligns across 9 bases. Germline V gene data show CDR1 as LGHDT and CDR2 as YNNKEL (reference sequence). Losses at the gene ends were 5 bases for V and 4 bases for J; bases not matched to a gene: 9. The CDR3 has 15 residues. The CDR3: CASSESGRIRYEQYF. The CDR3 DNA reads TGTGCCAGCAGCGAGAGCGGGAGGATCCGGTACGAGCAGTACTTC.

The genes are TRBV6-5 and TRBJ1-1, with a possible D match to TRBD1 (5 bases). Germline CDR1 MNHEY, CDR2 SVGAGI. This CDR3 is 14 amino acids long. V dropped 11 bases and J dropped 10 bases, with 26 bases sitting between them. CDR3 loop: CAGGGSGEPKRAFF. The CDR3 region has the DNA TGTGCCGGGGGGGGGAGCGGGGAGCCTAAGAGAGCTTTCTTT.

The chain has TRBV5-1 and TRBJ1-2; the D is unclear. Germline assignment: CDR1 SGHRS and CDR2 YFSETQ. The CDR3 covers 15 residues. With 4 bases removed from V and 4 bases from J, the gap between germline ends came to 17 bases. CDR3: CASSPATGRAYGYTF. The CDR3 bases are TGCGCCAGCAGCCCCGCGACGGGGAGAGCCTATGGCTACACCTTC.

This clone was counted a single time. Within the sample, other DNA sequences also encode this same CDR3. V and J are TRBV19 and TRBJ2-2; perhaps TRBD2 as D (6 bases). Per the germline V gene, CDR1 is LNHDA and CDR2 is SQIVND (reference sequence). V shed 1 base and J shed 6 bases, with 18 bases lying between them. The CDR3 consists of 17 residues. The CDR3 nucleotides are TGTGCCAGTAGTATAGGCGGCGGGGTACCCGGGCCCGGGGAGCTGTTTTTT. This encodes CASSIGGGVPGPGELFF.

The chain combines TRBV27 with TRBJ2-1; 12 nucleotides match TRBD2. CDR3 length equals 16 residues. Germline values: CDR1 MNHEY, CDR2 SMNVEV (reference sequence). The junction had 10 bases not matched to a gene; V was cut back by 5 bases and J by 8 bases. In DNA form, the CDR3 reads TGTGCCAGCAGTCCCCTGACTAGCGGGAGAGTGTATGAGCAGTTCTTC. This sequence encodes CASSPLTSGRVYEQFF.

This chain connects TRBV29-1 to TRBJ2-4; 7 nucleotides match TRBD1. Germline CDR1 is SQVTM and CDR2 is ANQGSEA. The CDR3 spans 14 residues. The V gene end was trimmed by 5 bases and the J gene end by 0 bases; junction bases not matched to a gene: 4. CDR3 in amino acids: CSVTGVVAKNIQYF. The CDR3 DNA is TGCAGCGTTACAGGGGTGGTAGCCAAAAACATTCAGTACTTC.

The V gene is TRBV5-4, the J gene TRBJ1-2, with D possibly TRBD1 on 6 matching bases. CDR1 is SGHNT, CDR2 YYREEE, per germline (reference sequence). V was trimmed by 3 bases and J by 0 bases, leaving 9 bases between them. This CDR3 spans 14 amino acids. The CDR3 DNA is TGTGCCAGCAGCTCGACAGGTACTAACTATGGCTACACCTTC. Its translation is CASSSTGTNYGYTF. The full variable domain, in which reference TRBV5-4 and TRBJ1-2 provide the parts outside the CDR3, is ETGVTQSPTHLIKTRGQQVTLRCSSQSGHNTVSWYQQALGQGPQFIFQYYREEENGRGNFPPRFSGLQFPNYSSELNVNALELDDSALYLCASSSTGTNYGYTFGSGTRLTVV.

CDR3 amino acids: CSVEERGTSGTDEQYF. CDR3 bases: TGCAGCGTTGAGGAGCGGGGGACTAGCGGGACCGACGAGCAGTACTTC. V gene TRBV29-1 combines with J gene TRBJ2-7; 13 nucleotides match TRBD2. The length of the CDR3 is 16 residues. Unmatched junction bases numbered 10, after V lost 3 bases and J lost 5 bases. In germline, CDR1 is SQVTM, CDR2 ANQGSEA.